The 23 T cell receptor beta chains in this list originate from one sample, sequenced in a study of response to subunit inactivated influenza vaccine. MiXCR, applied by TCRdb to the RT-PCR reads, yields one record per CDR3 protein. The sample lists about 530,000 distinct CDR3 sequences; roughly 13% were seen once. The input for sequencing was PBMCs from blood, taken around seven weeks after vaccination. These TCRs come from a man in his forties or fifties who received an inactivated influenza vaccine.

The chain carries TRBV5-8 and TRBJ2-5; 11 nucleotides line up with TRBD2. The V gene's germline CDR1 is SGHTS and CDR2 YDEGEE. The CDR3 extends over 16 amino acids. V shed 1 base and J 11 bases; nucleotides not matched to a gene: 13. CDR3 nucleotide sequence: TGTGCCAGCAGCTTGTTTACTAGCGGGAGCTCCCTAGCTCAGTACTTC. It yields the protein CASSLFTSGSSLAQYF.

The sample holds a few counts of this clonotype. J is TRBJ2-7 and V is TRBV5-1, with D unclear. This CDR3 is built from 15 residues. Trimming took off 0 bases at V and 5 bases at J, with 15 bases between the two ends. Germline lookup yields CDR1 SGHRS and CDR2 YFSETQ. The CDR3 spells CASSLDSTSSDEQYF. DNA of the CDR3: TGCGCCAGCAGCTTGGATTCCACGTCGAGCGACGAGCAGTACTTC.

This clonotype was picked up many times. DNA of the CDR3: TGCGCCAGCAGCCGGGACAGGGGGTACGATGAGCAGTTCTTC. It yields the protein CASSRDRGYDEQFF. The rearrangement uses TRBV5-1 and TRBJ2-1; TRBD1 agrees at 11 bases. The CDR3 runs to 14 residues. V trimming: 4 bases; J trimming: 8 bases; junction bases outside the gene matches: 5. Germline V lookup: CDR1 SGHRS, CDR2 YFSETQ. Supplemented by reference TRBV5-1 and TRBJ2-1, the full variable domain reads KAGVTQTPRYLIKTRGQQVTLSCSPISGHRSVSWYQQTPGQGLQFLFEYFSETQRNKGNFPGRFSGRQFSNSRSEMNVSTLELGDSALYLCASSRDRGYDEQFFGPGTRLTVL.

This clonotype has more than one count but fewer than ten. The V gene is TRBV5-1, the J gene TRBJ1-1; tentative D call: TRBD1 (6 bases). The CDR3 runs to 15 residues. V was shortened by 0 bases and J by 9 bases, with 18 bases between the two germline ends. From germline, CDR1 is SGHRS and CDR2 YFSETQ. The CDR3, as DNA: TGCGCCAGCAGCTTGGCGGTAGGGGGGGCGGATAAAGCTTTCTTT. It is translated as CASSLAVGGADKAFF.

About this clonotype itself: This may be a read error: a much more frequent sequence differs by one nucleotide. The genes are TRBV20-1 and TRBJ2-2; tentative D call: TRBD1 (6 bases). Germline values: CDR1 DFQATT, CDR2 SNEGSKA (reference sequence). The CDR3 totals 15 residues. The CDR3 region is CCARGQGIATGELFF. The CDR3 DNA sequence: TGCTGTGCTAGGGGTCAGGGGATTGCGACCGGGGAGCTGTTTTTT.

Ten or more counts support this clonotype. This chain uses TRBV29-1 with TRBJ2-1, with 7 bases matching TRBD2. Germline V gene data show CDR1 as SQVTM and CDR2 as ANQGSEA. The CDR3 runs 14 residues. The V gene end was trimmed by 4 bases and the J gene end by 7 bases; junction bases not matched to a gene: 10. CDR3 DNA sequence: TGCAGCGTTGGACCCGGGAGGACGAGAAATGAGCAGTTCTTC. It specifies CSVGPGRTRNEQFF.

The chain has TRBV14 and TRBJ2-1; D is possibly TRBD1 or TRBD2 (5 bases each). CDR1 SGHDN and CDR2 FVKESK come from the germline V gene. The germline V and J ends were trimmed by 0 bases and 3 bases, with 12 bases remaining between them. This CDR3 has 16 amino acids. DNA of the CDR3: TGTGCCAGCAGCCAAGAGGGACGGGTTCTCTACAATGAGCAGTTCTTC. Translation gives CASSQEGRVLYNEQFF.

This clonotype has just a few counts. The chain carries TRBV9 and TRBJ2-5; D might be TRBD2 (5 bases). CDR3 length: 13 amino acids. V dropped 0 bases and J dropped 2 bases, with 5 bases sitting between them. Germline V lookup: CDR1 SGDLS, CDR2 YYNGEE. The CDR3 sequence is CASSVAGQETQYF. As DNA, the CDR3 is TGTGCCAGCAGCGTAGCGGGACAAGAGACCCAGTACTTC.

This sequence joins TRBV7-6 and TRBJ2-5, with a tentative D call TRBD2 (7 bases). Germline V gene lookup returns CDR1 SGHVS and CDR2 FNYEAQ. This CDR3 is built from 18 residues. Trimming pared 0 bases from V and 4 bases from J, leaving 21 bases between. The CDR3 loop reads CASSLAVGRGAKRETQYF. The DNA for the CDR3 is TGTGCCAGCAGCTTAGCAGTGGGTCGGGGGGCGAAGCGAGAGACCCAGTACTTC.

There are many counts of this clonotype. The chain carries TRBV10-3 and TRBJ2-3; TRBD1 might be the D (6 bases). With 4 bases removed from V and 3 bases from J, the gap between germline ends came to 20 bases. CDR3 size: 17 residues. In germline, CDR1 is ENHRY, CDR2 SYGVKD. The DNA of the CDR3 is TGTGCCATCAGTGGGGCATGGCGGGCCCAGGGGACAGATACGCAGTATTTT. Amino acids: CAISGAWRAQGTDTQYF.

The gene calls are TRBV6-1 and TRBJ2-3; TRBD1 or TRBD2 may be the D gene (5 bases each). The V and J ends lost 7 bases and 4 bases respectively, with 15 bases between them. Germline loops: CDR1 MNHNS, CDR2 SASEGT. CDR3 length: 14 residues. Written as DNA, the CDR3 is TGTGCCAGCACCCGAGGGACCAACTCAGATACGCAGTATTTT. This translates into CASTRGTNSDTQYF.

In this sample, this clonotype turned up many times. The V gene is TRBV6-6, the J gene TRBJ1-2; D ambiguous. V lost 4 bases and J 8 bases, leaving 11 bases between the germline ends. Per germline, CDR1 MNHNY and CDR2 SVGAGI (reference sequence). This CDR3 spans 12 amino acids. The CDR3 nucleotides are TGTGCCAGCAGTTCGGGGTCCGGCGGCTACACCTTC. It codes for CASSSGSGGYTF.

The CDR3 reads CASRGPSNYGYTF. In DNA form, the CDR3 reads TGTGCCAGTCGGGGGCCGTCTAACTATGGCTACACCTTC. V and J are TRBV11-2 and TRBJ1-2, with D maybe TRBD1 (6 bases). Germline V gene sequence: CDR1 SGHAT, CDR2 FQNNGV. The V gene lost 9 bases and the J gene lost 0 bases, with 11 bases spanning the gap. The CDR3 length is 13 residues.

This clonotype was seen more than once but under ten times. The rearrangement uses TRBV14 and TRBJ2-7, with a tentative D call TRBD1 (5 bases). The germline V gene encodes CDR1 SGHDN and CDR2 FVKESK. The CDR3 has 11 amino acids. The ends were cut back, 3 bases at V and 7 bases at J, with 7 bases in the middle. The CDR3 nucleotides are TGTGCCAGCAGCCACTCAGGGGAGCAGTACTTC. This translates into CASSHSGEQYF.

This rearrangement joins TRBV6-1 to TRBJ1-2, with D maybe TRBD1 (5 bases). CDR1 is MNHNS and CDR2 is SASEGT in the germline V gene. The CDR3 is 15 residues long. Trimming shortened V by 6 bases and J by 3 bases, and 17 bases separated the two germline ends. CDR3: CASRIRAQGDYGYTF. The CDR3 nucleotides are TGTGCCAGCAGAATTCGGGCCCAGGGTGACTATGGCTACACCTTC.

This clonotype was picked up a small number of times. The rearrangement joins TRBV7-9 to TRBJ1-2, with 7 bases lining up with TRBD1. Germline CDR1 reads SEHNR; CDR2 reads FQNEAQ (reference sequence). V lost 5 bases and J lost 8; bases outside the gene matches: 5. CDR3 size: 12 residues. This chain's CDR3 is CASSQYRGGYTF. The DNA of the CDR3 is TGTGCCAGCAGCCAGTACAGGGGCGGCTACACCTTC.

This clonotype has a count of ten or more. The chain joins TRBV20-1 to TRBJ1-1; D uncertain. Germline V gives CDR1 DFQATT, CDR2 SNEGSKA (reference sequence). The CDR3 totals 12 residues. CDR3 coding DNA: TGCAGCCCTAAGGTCCGGAACACTGAAGCTTTCTTT. It encodes CSPKVRNTEAFF.

The sample holds a few counts of this clonotype. V usage is TRBV15 and J usage is TRBJ1-2; 9 bases map to TRBD1. With V trimmed by 5 bases and J by 5 bases, 6 bases remained unmatched. This CDR3 spans 14 amino acids. The germline V gene has CDR1 LNHNV and CDR2 YYDKDF (reference sequence). CDR3 nucleotide sequence: TGTGCCACCAGCCAAACAGGGGGCTGGTATGGCTACACCTTC. It translates to CATSQTGGWYGYTF.

At least ten counts were recorded for this clonotype. V usage is TRBV28 and J usage is TRBJ1-6; perhaps TRBD1 as D (5 bases). V was shortened by 6 bases and J by 5 bases, with 8 bases between the two germline ends. The CDR3 sequence is 13 residues long. Germline CDR1 and CDR2: MDHEN and SYDVKM. The CDR3 sequence is CASRGLHNSPLHF. CDR3 DNA sequence: TGTGCCAGCAGGGGACTCCATAATTCACCCCTCCACTTT.

This chain uses TRBV7-8 with TRBJ2-5, with 7 bases lining up with TRBD2. The ends lost 8 bases at V and 1 base at J; junction bases unmatched: 10. The CDR3 totals 15 residues. CDR1 is SGHVS and CDR2 is FQNEAQ in the germline V gene. CDR3 protein: CASLALAGVQETQYF. The DNA for the CDR3 is TGTGCCAGCTTAGCCCTGGCGGGGGTCCAAGAGACCCAGTACTTC.

On this clonotype itself: A read error may produce the germline difference seen at one junction end. The chain uses TRBV6-5 and TRBJ2-1, with a weak D call TRBD1 (6 bases). The CDR3 totals 14 residues. Germline CDR1 and CDR2: MNHEY and SVGAGI. CDR3 DNA: TGTGCCAGCATTTACTCACAGGGTTGGAATGAGCAGTTCTTC. Its protein is CASIYSQGWNEQFF.

The chain has TRBV28 and TRBJ1-5, with D possibly matching TRBD1 (5 bases). CDR3 length equals 16 residues. V gave up 7 bases and J gave up 3 bases, with 19 bases separating them. CDR1 is MDHEN, CDR2 SYDVKM, per germline. The CDR3 is CASIKSLRVLNQPQHF. CDR3 DNA sequence: TGTGCCAGCATAAAATCCCTCAGGGTCCTCAATCAGCCCCAGCATTTT.

The J gene is TRBJ1-1, the V gene TRBV29-1; possibly TRBD1 for D (6 bases). Germline assignment: CDR1 SQVTM and CDR2 ANQGSEA. The CDR3 sequence is 13 residues long. V lost 5 bases and J 7 bases, leaving 17 bases between the germline ends. CDR3 in DNA: TGCAGCGTTCGGTCTAGACAGGCCCGTGAAGCTTTCTTT. This sequence encodes CSVRSRQAREAFF.